These 20 T cell receptor beta chains came from one sample sequenced in a study of T cell changes during pregnancy in multiple sclerosis. TCRdb keeps only in-frame clones here, not all; method: immunoSEQ multiplex PCR. The data hold around 37,000 clones, with 91% observed a single time. The specimen comprised CD8+ T cells from peripheral blood mononuclear cells, sampled in the second trimester of pregnancy. These receptors all stem from a female donor with multiple sclerosis, enrolled in a pregnancy study.

The V call is TRBV5-6, the J call TRBJ2-5, with 12 bases aligning to TRBD2. From germline, CDR1 is SGHDT and CDR2 YYEEEE. Trimming cost V 4 bases and J 4 bases; bases outside gene matches: 5. The CDR3 totals 15 residues. The CDR3 reads CASSVGTSGRETQYF. DNA for the CDR3: TGTGCCAGCAGCGTCGGGACTAGCGGGCGAGAGACCCAGTACTTC.

The chain links TRBV5-1 to TRBJ2-3, with 8 bases that match TRBD2. Germline CDR1 SGHRS, CDR2 YFSETQ. V trimming: 0 bases; J trimming: 6 bases; junction bases outside the gene matches: 12. The CDR3 spans 17 residues. The CDR3 region has the DNA TGCGCCAGCAGCTTGGGGAATGGCGGGAGGAACGGCGATACGCAGTATTTT. This codes for CASSLGNGGRNGDTQYF.

V usage is TRBV7-3 and J usage is TRBJ2-3; 8 bases agree with TRBD2. CDR3 size: 16 residues. CDR1 is SGHTA, CDR2 FQGTGA, per germline. With V trimmed by 4 bases and J by 2 bases, 8 bases remained unmatched. DNA for the CDR3: TGTGCCAGCAGCTCCCCGGGGGGGACCTACACAGATACGCAGTATTTT. This gives the protein CASSSPGGTYTDTQYF.

The gene calls are TRBV9 and TRBJ2-1, with D perhaps matching TRBD1 (6 bases). The CDR3 sequence is 14 residues long. Looked up from germline, CDR1 is SGDLS and CDR2 is YYNGEE. Trimming cost V 4 bases and J 6 bases, with 14 bases left between them. The CDR3 DNA reads as TGTGCCAGCAGCCGGGCCAGGGGCTCCAATGAGCAGTTCTTC. Protein sequence: CASSRARGSNEQFF.

This chain links TRBV4-3 with TRBJ1-2, with D possibly TRBD1 on 5 matching bases. Per germline, CDR1 LGHNA and CDR2 YSLEER. The V and J ends lost 2 bases and 4 bases respectively, with 17 bases between them. This CDR3 spans 16 amino acids. The CDR3 coding sequence is TGCGCCAGCAGCCAACTAAGGCAGGGTCTCTTCTATGGCTACACCTTC. The encoded protein is CASSQLRQGLFYGYTF.

The V call is TRBV18, the J call TRBJ2-7; D unclear. Trimming took off 6 bases at V and 2 bases at J, with 14 bases between the two ends. CDR3 length equals 14 residues. Germline V lookup: CDR1 KGHSH, CDR2 LQKENI. CDR3 sequence reads: CASSSQLTTYEQYF. CDR3 DNA: TGTGCCAGCTCCTCACAGTTAACGACCTACGAGCAGTACTTC.

The CDR3 DNA sequence: TGTGCCAGCAGCGGCCGGACAGGGATCACAGATACGCAGTATTTT. This sequence encodes CASSGRTGITDTQYF. The chain uses TRBV5-4 and TRBJ2-3, with 8 bases that match TRBD1. Unmatched junction bases numbered 6, after V lost 4 bases and J lost 2 bases. CDR1 is SGHNT, CDR2 YYREEE, per germline (reference sequence). The CDR3 length is 15 residues.

The gene calls are TRBV9 and TRBJ2-7; TRBD2 matches 9 bases. This CDR3 contains 14 residues. V lost 3 bases, J lost 5 bases, and 6 bases stayed unmatched. Germline CDR1 and CDR2: SGDLS and YYNGEE. The CDR3 protein is CASSAGGGADEQYF. In nucleotides, the CDR3 is TGTGCCAGCAGCGCGGGCGGGGGGGCAGACGAGCAGTACTTC.

The rearrangement links TRBV6-4 to TRBJ2-1, with 10 bases that match TRBD2. CDR3 size: 15 residues. The V gene end was trimmed by 0 bases and the J gene end by 7 bases; junction bases not matched to a gene: 3. Germline assignment: CDR1 MRHNA and CDR2 SNTAGT. As DNA, the CDR3 is TGTGCCAGCAGTGACTCGGAAGCGGGAGGGAATGAGCAGTTCTTC. It specifies CASSDSEAGGNEQFF.

The chain couples TRBV13 to TRBJ1-2, with TRBD1 matching 9 bases. The V gene end was trimmed by 5 bases and the J gene end by 5 bases; junction bases not matched to a gene: 6. In germline, CDR1 is PRHDT, CDR2 FYEKMQ (reference sequence). The CDR3 is 14 residues long. CDR3 residues: CASSQGTGRYGYTF. The CDR3 coding sequence is TGTGCCAGCAGCCAAGGGACAGGGAGATATGGCTACACCTTC.

This rearrangement joins TRBV6-5 to TRBJ1-2, with unresolved D. In germline, CDR1 is MNHEY, CDR2 SVGAGI. Trimming removed 3 bases from V and 3 bases from J, with 11 bases in between. CDR3 length equals 14 residues. CDR3 DNA: TGTGCCAGCAGTTATCGCGTCTCATACTATGGCTACACCTTC. Encoded protein: CASSYRVSYYGYTF.

The rearrangement uses TRBV4-2 and TRBJ1-5; D gene unclear. The V gene lost 4 bases and the J gene lost 3 bases, with 7 bases spanning the gap. Germline CDR1 and CDR2: LGHNA and YNFKEQ. The CDR3 is made up of 13 amino acids. DNA for the CDR3: TGTGCCAGCAGCCCCGAGATCAATCAGCCCCAGCATTTT. This translates into CASSPEINQPQHF.

The chain employs TRBV14 and TRBJ2-5; 8 positions agree with TRBD1. CDR1 and CDR2 from the germline V gene are SGHDN and FVKESK. The CDR3 spans 14 residues. The trim removed 2 bases at V and 1 base at J, leaving 0 bases unmatched. The CDR3 DNA sequence: TGTGCCAGCAGCCAAACAGGGGGCCAAGAGACCCAGTACTTC. This encodes CASSQTGGQETQYF.

The chain recombines TRBV19 with TRBJ2-2; D might be TRBD1 (5 bases). Germline V gene sequence: CDR1 LNHDA, CDR2 SQIVND (reference sequence). CDR3 length equals 17 residues. V was cut by 5 bases and J by 2 bases, with 18 bases left in between. The CDR3 DNA is TGTGCCAGTAGTGCAGGACACTTAGGTACAAACACCGGGGAGCTGTTTTTT. Amino acid sequence: CASSAGHLGTNTGELFF.

The chain carries TRBV6-1 and TRBJ2-7, with 7 bases that match TRBD1. The CDR3 runs to 14 residues. Trimming cost V 5 bases and J 0 bases; bases outside gene matches: 4. The germline V gene has CDR1 MNHNS and CDR2 SASEGT. CDR3 amino acids: CASSWTGDSYEQYF. The CDR3, as DNA: TGTGCCAGCAGTTGGACAGGTGACTCCTACGAGCAGTACTTC.

This clone was observed once. The chain joins TRBV11-2 to TRBJ1-1, with D possibly being TRBD1 (5 bases). V shed 0 bases and J shed 1 base, with 15 bases lying between them. The germline CDR1 and CDR2 sequences are SGHAT and FQNNGV. CDR3 length: 17 residues. The DNA for the CDR3 is TGTGCCAGCAGCTTAGATATCACAGGAGTGGGGAACACTGAAGCTTTCTTT. This sequence encodes CASSLDITGVGNTEAFF.

The rearrangement joins TRBV4-3 to TRBJ2-3; 10 bases fit TRBD2. CDR1 is LGHNA, CDR2 YSLEER, per germline. V shed 3 bases and J 4 bases; nucleotides not matched to a gene: 4. The CDR3 is 15 amino acids. DNA for the CDR3: TGCGCCAGCAGCCAGGAGCGGGGGGGCTCAGATACGCAGTATTTT. It translates to CASSQERGGSDTQYF.

This CDR3 reads CASRGTGGSMDEQYF. The CDR3 nucleotides read TGTGCCAGCAGGGGCACAGGGGGTAGTATGGACGAGCAGTACTTC. This rearrangement joins TRBV6-1 to TRBJ2-7, with 8 bases matching TRBD1. The CDR3 length is 15 residues. J was trimmed by 5 bases and V by 6 bases; bases with no gene match: 12. Germline V lookup: CDR1 MNHNS, CDR2 SASEGT.

The chain is built from TRBV5-8 and TRBJ2-7; D might be TRBD1 (5 bases). Trimming cost V 5 bases and J 7 bases, with 19 bases left between them. Per germline, CDR1 SGHTS and CDR2 YDEGEE. The CDR3 is made up of 14 amino acids. Here the CDR3 DNA reads TGTGCCAGCAGTCACCGAGGCAGGGTGAGGGAGCAGTACTTC. Protein product: CASSHRGRVREQYF.

CDR3 nucleotide sequence: TGTGCCAGCACCCGGACAGGGGGCAGGGAGCAGTACTTC. Translation gives CASTRTGGREQYF. This rearrangement joins TRBV6-1 to TRBJ2-7; 11 bases agree with TRBD1. With 7 bases clipped from V and 7 bases from J, the junction kept 6 bases outside the gene matches. CDR1 MNHNS and CDR2 SASEGT come from the germline V gene. The CDR3 loop spans 13 amino acids.